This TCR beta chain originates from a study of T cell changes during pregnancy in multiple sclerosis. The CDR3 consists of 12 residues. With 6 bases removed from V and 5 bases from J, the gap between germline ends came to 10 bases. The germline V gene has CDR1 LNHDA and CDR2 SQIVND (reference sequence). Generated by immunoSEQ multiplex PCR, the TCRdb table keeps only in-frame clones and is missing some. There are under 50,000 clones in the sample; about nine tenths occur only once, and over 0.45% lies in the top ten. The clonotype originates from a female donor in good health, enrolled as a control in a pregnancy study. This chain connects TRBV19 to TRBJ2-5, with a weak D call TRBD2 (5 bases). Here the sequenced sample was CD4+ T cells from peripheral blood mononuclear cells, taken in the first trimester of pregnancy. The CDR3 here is CASRRGGETQYF. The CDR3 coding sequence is TGTGCCAGTAGGCGAGGAGGCGAGACCCAGTACTTC.